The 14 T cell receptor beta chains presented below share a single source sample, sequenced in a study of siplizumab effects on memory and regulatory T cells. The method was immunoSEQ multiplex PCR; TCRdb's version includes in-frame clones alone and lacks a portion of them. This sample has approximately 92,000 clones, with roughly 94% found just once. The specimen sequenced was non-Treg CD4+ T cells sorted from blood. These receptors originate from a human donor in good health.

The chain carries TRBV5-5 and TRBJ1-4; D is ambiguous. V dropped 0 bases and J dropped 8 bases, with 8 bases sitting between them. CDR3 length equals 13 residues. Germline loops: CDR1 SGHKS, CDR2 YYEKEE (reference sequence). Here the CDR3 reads CASSLGPLEKLFF. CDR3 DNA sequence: TGTGCCAGCAGCTTGGGACCGCTAGAAAAACTGTTTTTT.

The CDR3: CASSRGEVDTQYF. CDR3 DNA sequence: TGCGCCAGCAGCCGCGGGGAAGTTGATACGCAGTATTTT. The chain carries TRBV5-1 and TRBJ2-3; TRBD2 is a possible D gene (6 bases). The CDR3 loop spans 13 amino acids. Trimming shortened V by 4 bases and J by 6 bases, and 12 bases separated the two germline ends. Germline values: CDR1 SGHRS, CDR2 YFSETQ.

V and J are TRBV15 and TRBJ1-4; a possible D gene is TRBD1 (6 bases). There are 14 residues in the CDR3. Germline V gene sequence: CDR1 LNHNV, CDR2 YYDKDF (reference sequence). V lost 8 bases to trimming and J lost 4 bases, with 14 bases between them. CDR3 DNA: TGTGCCACCTGGAAGGACAGTGTTAATGAAAAACTGTTTTTT. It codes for CATWKDSVNEKLFF. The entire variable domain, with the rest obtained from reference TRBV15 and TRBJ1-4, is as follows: DAMVIQNPRYQVTQFGKPVTLSCSQTLNHNVMYWYQQKSSQAPKLLFHYYDKDFNNEADTPDNFQSRRPNTSFCFLDIRSPGLGDTAMYLCATWKDSVNEKLFFGSGTQLSVL.

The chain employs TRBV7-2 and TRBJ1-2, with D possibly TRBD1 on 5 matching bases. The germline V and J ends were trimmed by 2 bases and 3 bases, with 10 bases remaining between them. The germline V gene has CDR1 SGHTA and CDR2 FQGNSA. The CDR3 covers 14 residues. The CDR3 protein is CASSLNGGYYGYTF. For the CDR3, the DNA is TGTGCCAGCAGCTTAAACGGGGGATACTATGGCTACACCTTC.

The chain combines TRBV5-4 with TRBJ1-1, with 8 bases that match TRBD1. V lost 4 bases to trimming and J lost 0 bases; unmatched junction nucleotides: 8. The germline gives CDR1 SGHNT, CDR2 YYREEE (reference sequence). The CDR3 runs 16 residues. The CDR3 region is CASSPDRVRMNTEAFF. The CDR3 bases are TGTGCCAGCAGCCCGGACAGGGTACGTATGAACACTGAAGCTTTCTTT. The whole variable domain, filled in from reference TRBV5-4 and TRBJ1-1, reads ETGVTQSPTHLIKTRGQQVTLRCSSQSGHNTVSWYQQALGQGPQFIFQYYREEENGRGNFPPRFSGLQFPNYSSELNVNALELDDSALYLCASSPDRVRMNTEAFFGQGTRLTVV.

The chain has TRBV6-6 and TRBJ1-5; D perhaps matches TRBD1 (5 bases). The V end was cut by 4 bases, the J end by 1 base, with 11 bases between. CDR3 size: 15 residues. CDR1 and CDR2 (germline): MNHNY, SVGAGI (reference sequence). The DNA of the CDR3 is TGTGCCAGCAGTTCCTACCGGGACAGCAATCAGCCCCAGCATTTT. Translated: CASSSYRDSNQPQHF.

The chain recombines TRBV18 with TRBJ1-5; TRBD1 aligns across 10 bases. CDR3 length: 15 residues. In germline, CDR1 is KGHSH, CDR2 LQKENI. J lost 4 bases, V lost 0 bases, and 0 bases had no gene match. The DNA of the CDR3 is TGTGCCAGCTCACCACCGGGACAGGGGAATCAGCCCCAGCATTTT. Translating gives CASSPPGQGNQPQHF.

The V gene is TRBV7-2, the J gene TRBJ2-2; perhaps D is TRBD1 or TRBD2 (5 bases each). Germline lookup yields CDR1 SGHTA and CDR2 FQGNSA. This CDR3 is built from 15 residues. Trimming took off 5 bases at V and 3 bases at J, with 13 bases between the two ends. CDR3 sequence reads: CASSPRGGDTGELFF. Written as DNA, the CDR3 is TGTGCCAGCAGCCCCCGGGGCGGAGACACCGGGGAGCTGTTTTTT.

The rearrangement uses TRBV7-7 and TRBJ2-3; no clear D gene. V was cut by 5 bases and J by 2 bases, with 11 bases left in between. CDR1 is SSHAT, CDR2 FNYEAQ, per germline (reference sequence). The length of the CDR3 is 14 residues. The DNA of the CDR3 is TGTGCCAGCAGCCTCGGACGGACCACAGATACGCAGTATTTT. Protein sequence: CASSLGRTTDTQYF.

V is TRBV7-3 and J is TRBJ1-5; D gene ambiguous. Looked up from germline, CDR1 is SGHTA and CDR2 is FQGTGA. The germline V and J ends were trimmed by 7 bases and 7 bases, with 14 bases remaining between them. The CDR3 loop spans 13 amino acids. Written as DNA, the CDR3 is TGTGCCAGCACCATACGGGGAGCGCAGCCCCAGCATTTT. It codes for CASTIRGAQPQHF.

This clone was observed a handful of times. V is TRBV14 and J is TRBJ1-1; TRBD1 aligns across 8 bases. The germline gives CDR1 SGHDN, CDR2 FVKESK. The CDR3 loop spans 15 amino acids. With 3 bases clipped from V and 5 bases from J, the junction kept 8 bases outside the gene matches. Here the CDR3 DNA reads TGTGCCAGCAGCCAGAGCAGGGGGCTGTGGACTGAAGCTTTCTTT. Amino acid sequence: CASSQSRGLWTEAFF. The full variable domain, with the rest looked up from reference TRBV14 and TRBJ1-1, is EAGVTQFPSHSVIEKGQTVTLRCDPISGHDNLYWYRRVMGKEIKFLLHFVKESKQDESGMPNNRFLAERTGGTYSTLKVQPAELEDSGVYFCASSQSRGLWTEAFFGQGTRLTVV.

The CDR3 here is CASSWHGTEAFF. Here the CDR3 DNA reads TGTGCCAGCAGTTGGCATGGCACTGAAGCTTTCTTT. This chain connects TRBV7-3 to TRBJ1-1; D gene unclear. Looked up from germline, CDR1 is SGHTA and CDR2 is FQGTGA. The CDR3 length is 12 residues. The V end lost 6 bases, the J end lost 4 bases, and 9 bases lay between the germline ends.

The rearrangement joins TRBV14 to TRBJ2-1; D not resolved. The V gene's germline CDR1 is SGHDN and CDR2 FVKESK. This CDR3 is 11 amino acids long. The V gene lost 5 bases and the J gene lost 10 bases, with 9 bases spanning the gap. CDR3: CASSSVQEQFF. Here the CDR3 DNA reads TGTGCCAGCAGCAGCGTTCAAGAGCAGTTCTTC.

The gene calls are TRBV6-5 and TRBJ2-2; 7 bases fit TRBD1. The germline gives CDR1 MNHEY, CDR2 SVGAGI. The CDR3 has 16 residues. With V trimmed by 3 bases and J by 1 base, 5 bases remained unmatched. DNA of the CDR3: TGTGCCAGCAGTTATAGGCGGACAGGGAACACCGGGGAGCTGTTTTTT. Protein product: CASSYRRTGNTGELFF.